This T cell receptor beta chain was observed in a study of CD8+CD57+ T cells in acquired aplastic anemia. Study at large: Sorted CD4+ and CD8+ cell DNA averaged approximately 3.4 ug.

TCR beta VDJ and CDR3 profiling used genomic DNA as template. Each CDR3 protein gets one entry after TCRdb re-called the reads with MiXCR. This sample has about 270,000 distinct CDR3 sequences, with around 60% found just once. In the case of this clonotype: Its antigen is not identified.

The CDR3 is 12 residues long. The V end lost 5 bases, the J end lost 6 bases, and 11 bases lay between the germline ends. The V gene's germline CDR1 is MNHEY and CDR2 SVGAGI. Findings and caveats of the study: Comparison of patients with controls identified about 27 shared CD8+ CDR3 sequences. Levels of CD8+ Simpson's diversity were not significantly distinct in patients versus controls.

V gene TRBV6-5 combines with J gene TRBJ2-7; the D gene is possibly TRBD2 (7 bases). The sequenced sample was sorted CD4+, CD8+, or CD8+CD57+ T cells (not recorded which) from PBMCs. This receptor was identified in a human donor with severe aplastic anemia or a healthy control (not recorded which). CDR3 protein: CASSPGGPEQYF. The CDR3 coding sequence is TGTGCCAGCAGTCCCGGGGGGCCCGAGCAGTACTTC.